This T cell receptor (beta chain) was sequenced in a study of T cell responses to AZD1222 COVID-19 vaccine. Overall study findings and caveats: Donors in the cohort were predominantly white British and more often female, and clonal diversity was possibly underestimated. Variant regions that are unmutated are reportedly the target of nearly half of spike-specific TCRs. Compared with day 0, the breadth and depth of the Spike-specific TCR repertoire rose significantly after two doses of AZD1222.

Sequencing used immunoSEQ multiplex PCR; TCRdb keeps in-frame clones, though not all of them. The sample has about 140,000 clones, more than 80% seen once. The sample holds a few counts of this clone. Its antigen is as yet unknown. Per the germline V gene, CDR1 is SQVTM and CDR2 is ANQGSEA. Trimming removed 4 bases at V and 0 bases at J, with 7 bases between. There are 12 residues in the CDR3. This sequence joins TRBV29-1 and TRBJ2-7; perhaps TRBD2 as D (6 bases). This specimen consisted of peripheral blood, obtained 28 days after the second dose of the MenACWY control vaccine. This TCR was sampled from an adult who received the MenACWY meningococcal vaccine as a control. The CDR3 nucleotides are TGCAGCGTTGTCGGGAGCTCCTACGAGCAGTACTTC. It codes for CSVVGSSYEQYF.